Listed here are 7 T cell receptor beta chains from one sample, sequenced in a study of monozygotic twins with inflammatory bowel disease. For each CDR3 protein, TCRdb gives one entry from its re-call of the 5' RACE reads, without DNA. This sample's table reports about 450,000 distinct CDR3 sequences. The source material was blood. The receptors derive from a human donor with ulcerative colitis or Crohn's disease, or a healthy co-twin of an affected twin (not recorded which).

The CDR3 sequence is CATTSRGLDTDTQYF. The chain has TRBV19 and TRBJ2-3; TCRdb selects TRBD1, and the lack of DNA leaves this call unchecked. This CDR3 contains 15 residues. Germline assignment: CDR1 LNHDA and CDR2 SQIVND (reference sequence).

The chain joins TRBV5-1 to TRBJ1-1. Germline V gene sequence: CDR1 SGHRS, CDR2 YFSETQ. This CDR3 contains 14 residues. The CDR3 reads CASSLRNGNTEAFF.

The CDR3 loop is CASSSETGPNTEAFF. The chain has TRBV5-6 and TRBJ1-1; TCRdb returns TRBD1, unconfirmable since there is no DNA. This CDR3 is built from 15 residues. Germline V gene lookup returns CDR1 SGHDT and CDR2 YYEEEE.

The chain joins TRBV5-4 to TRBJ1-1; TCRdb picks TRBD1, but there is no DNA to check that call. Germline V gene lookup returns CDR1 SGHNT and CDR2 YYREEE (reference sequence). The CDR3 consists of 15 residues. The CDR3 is CASSLSGQVTQGAFF.

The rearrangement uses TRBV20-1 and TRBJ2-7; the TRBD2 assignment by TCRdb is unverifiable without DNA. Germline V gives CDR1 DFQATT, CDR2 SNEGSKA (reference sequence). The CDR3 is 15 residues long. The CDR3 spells CSARDTRTSSPEQYF.

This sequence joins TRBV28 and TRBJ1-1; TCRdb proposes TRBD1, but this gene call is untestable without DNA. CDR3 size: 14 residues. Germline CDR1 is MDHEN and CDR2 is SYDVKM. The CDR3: CASSPLSDGAEAFF. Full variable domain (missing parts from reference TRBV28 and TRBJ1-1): DVKVTQSSRYLVKRTGEKVFLECVQDMDHENMFWYRQDPGLGLRLIYFSYDVKMKEKGDIPEGYSVSREKKERFSLILESASTNQTSMYLCASSPLSDGAEAFFGQGTRLTVV.

This CDR3 is CASSPVLAGYNEQFF. The chain recombines TRBV4-1 with TRBJ2-1; TCRdb calls TRBD2, which cannot be checked without DNA. CDR1 is MGHRA, CDR2 YSYEKL, per germline. The CDR3 has 15 amino acids.